These 16 T cell receptor beta chains were sequenced from one sample in a study of blood T cell repertoires in COVID-19. The table came from immunoSEQ multiplex PCR; TCRdb's copy has only in-frame clones and leaves some out. The table records 40,000 to 60,000 clones, about 88% of them present only once. Specimen: peripheral blood. These receptors were taken from a man aged 45 to 65 with active COVID-19.

V and J are TRBV4-3 and TRBJ1-2; TRBD1 aligns across 9 bases. Unmatched junction bases numbered 7, after V lost 0 bases and J lost 5 bases. The CDR3 contains 16 residues. CDR1 is LGHNA, CDR2 YSLEER, per germline. CDR3 in DNA: TGCGCCAGCAGCCAAGATCGGACAGGGGCTGGGTATGGCTACACCTTC. Encoded protein: CASSQDRTGAGYGYTF.

The chain has TRBV4-1 and TRBJ2-1, with a possible D match to TRBD2 (6 bases). Trimming removed 0 bases from V and 1 base from J, with 10 bases in between. This CDR3 spans 16 amino acids. Germline V gene data show CDR1 as MGHRA and CDR2 as YSYEKL. The CDR3 DNA sequence: TGCGCCAGCAGCCAAGATTACGGACTATCCTACAATGAGCAGTTCTTC. Its translation is CASSQDYGLSYNEQFF.

The rearrangement links TRBV25-1 to TRBJ1-1; D unresolved. Between the trimmed V and J ends, which lost 1 base and 3 bases, there was a span of 12 bases. The germline gives CDR1 MGHDK, CDR2 SYGVNS. The CDR3 is made up of 15 amino acids. The CDR3 sequence is CASSESGGRDTEAFF. CDR3 bases: TGTGCCAGCAGTGAATCCGGAGGCAGAGACACTGAAGCTTTCTTT.

The V call is TRBV2, the J call TRBJ2-1, with D possibly matching TRBD2 (6 bases). The CDR3 spans 14 residues. V was shortened by 3 bases and J by 0 bases, with 6 bases between the two germline ends. Germline CDR1 and CDR2: SNHLY and FYNNEI. The CDR3 sequence: CASSDGSSYNEQFF. In nucleotides, the CDR3 is TGTGCCAGCAGTGACGGGAGCTCCTACAATGAGCAGTTCTTC.

The chain employs TRBV9 and TRBJ2-7; possible D gene TRBD2, 7 bases. The CDR3 has 14 amino acids. The germline V and J ends were trimmed by 4 bases and 6 bases, with 17 bases remaining between them. The V gene's germline CDR1 is SGDLS and CDR2 YYNGEE. CDR3: CASSIYPGEGEQYF. CDR3 in DNA: TGTGCCAGCAGCATCTACCCAGGGGAGGGCGAGCAGTACTTC.

The V call is TRBV20-1, the J call TRBJ2-3; no definite D call. The germline V and J ends were trimmed by 3 bases and 0 bases, with 7 bases remaining between them. The CDR3 has 13 amino acids. The germline gives CDR1 DFQATT, CDR2 SNEGSKA (reference sequence). CDR3 protein: CSASVISTDTQYF. CDR3 in DNA: TGCAGTGCTAGTGTCATTAGCACAGATACGCAGTATTTT.

This clone came up a few times. This chain connects TRBV5-1 to TRBJ2-7; D perhaps matches TRBD2 (6 bases). Germline V gene data show CDR1 as SGHRS and CDR2 as YFSETQ. V lost 2 bases to trimming and J lost 4 bases, with 19 bases between them. This CDR3 has 16 amino acids. The CDR3 coding sequence is TGCGCCAGCAGCTTAGACAGAGACATGAGCGGGTACGAGCAGTACTTC. Amino acids: CASSLDRDMSGYEQYF. Full variable domain (rest looked up from reference TRBV5-1 and TRBJ2-7): KAGVTQTPRYLIKTRGQQVTLSCSPISGHRSVSWYQQTPGQGLQFLFEYFSETQRNKGNFPGRFSGRQFSNSRSEMNVSTLELGDSALYLCASSLDRDMSGYEQYFGPGTRLTVT.

V gene TRBV9 combines with J gene TRBJ2-1; 9 bases match TRBD2. The CDR3 is made up of 17 amino acids. Germline CDR1 is SGDLS and CDR2 is YYNGEE. J was trimmed by 10 bases and V by 0 bases; bases with no gene match: 14. CDR3 loop: CASSVASQGTSSREQFF. The CDR3 DNA reads TGTGCCAGCAGCGTAGCGAGCCAGGGGACTAGCTCTAGGGAGCAGTTCTTC.

The chain combines TRBV5-1 with TRBJ2-7, with D perhaps matching TRBD2 (7 bases). Trimming stripped 2 bases from V and 1 base from J, with 13 bases between. CDR3 length: 15 amino acids. Per germline, CDR1 SGHRS and CDR2 YFSETQ. The CDR3 spells CASSFTRGGSYEQYF. CDR3 bases: TGCGCCAGCAGCTTTACAAGGGGGGGGTCCTACGAGCAGTACTTC.

V gene TRBV11-2 combines with J gene TRBJ2-5, with 7 positions matching TRBD1. The CDR3 runs 15 residues. Germline trimming cut 5 bases from V and 5 bases from J; bases unmatched to any gene: 11. The germline CDR1 and CDR2 sequences are SGHAT and FQNNGV. CDR3: CASSRSAGGRETQYF. CDR3 nucleotides: TGTGCCAGCAGCCGGTCGGCAGGGGGTCGGGAGACCCAGTACTTC.

The chain is built from TRBV28 and TRBJ1-2, with 8 bases aligning to TRBD1. The germline V gene has CDR1 MDHEN and CDR2 SYDVKM. There are 10 residues in the CDR3. The CDR3 reads CGTGFYGYTF. The CDR3 nucleotides read TGTGGGACAGGGTTCTATGGCTACACCTTC.

The chain links TRBV7-2 to TRBJ2-3, with D uncertain. V was clipped by 10 bases and J by 1 base, with 12 bases between them. Germline-derived CDR1 and CDR2 are SGHTA and FQGNSA. The CDR3 has 13 residues. CDR3 nucleotides: TGTGCCACCAACCGCCCGGGCACAGATACGCAGTATTTT. Protein sequence: CATNRPGTDTQYF. Full variable domain (rest looked up from reference TRBV7-2 and TRBJ2-3): GAGVSQSPSNKVTEKGKDVELRCDPISGHTALYWYRQSLGQGLEFLIYFQGNSAPDKSGLPSDRFSAERTGGSVSTLTIQRTQQEDSAVYLCATNRPGTDTQYFGPGTRLTVL.

The J gene is TRBJ2-7, the V gene TRBV5-5; D is possibly TRBD1 (6 bases). The CDR3 runs 14 residues. The ends were cut back, 2 bases at V and 2 bases at J, with 11 bases in the middle. Germline CDR1 SGHKS, CDR2 YYEKEE (reference sequence). CDR3 sequence reads: CASSFGKGAYEQYF. The CDR3 bases are TGTGCCAGCAGCTTTGGGAAGGGGGCCTACGAGCAGTACTTC.

The chain uses TRBV12-5 and TRBJ2-7; the D gene is possibly TRBD1 (6 bases). V lost 2 bases and J lost 2, with 10 bases in between. The CDR3 is 14 amino acids. CDR1 is LGHNT and CDR2 is FRNRAP in the germline V gene. CDR3 residues: CASGLSDSTYEQYF. DNA of the CDR3: TGTGCTAGTGGTTTGTCGGACAGCACCTACGAGCAGTACTTC.

The DNA of the CDR3 is TGTGCCAGCAGCCCCGGACTAGCGATATACAATGAGCAGTTCTTC. Translation gives CASSPGLAIYNEQFF. The rearrangement joins TRBV11-3 to TRBJ2-1; the match to TRBD2 covers 9 bases. This CDR3 comprises 15 residues. Trimming took 5 bases from V and 4 from J; bases not matched to a gene: 6. The V gene's germline CDR1 is SGHNT and CDR2 YENEEA.

The rearrangement joins TRBV11-2 to TRBJ2-5; weak D call: TRBD1 (5 bases). This CDR3 is 14 amino acids long. Trimming left V 1 base short and J 2 bases short, with 8 bases between. CDR1 is SGHAT, CDR2 FQNNGV, per germline. DNA of the CDR3: TGTGCCAGCAGCTTAGGGGGCCTACAAGAGACCCAGTACTTC. Its translation: CASSLGGLQETQYF. Full variable domain (missing parts from reference TRBV11-2 and TRBJ2-5): EAGVAQSPRYKIIEKRQSVAFWCNPISGHATLYWYQQILGQGPKLLIQFQNNGVVDDSQLPKDRFSAERLKGVDSTLKIQPAKLEDSAVYLCASSLGGLQETQYFGPGTRLLVL.